This TCR beta chain was sequenced for a study of shared clonotypes between healthy human individuals (dated by TCRdb to between 2020 and 2021). Regarding the study in general: The cohort comprised a couple of women and a few men aged 18 to 49 years. Each donor's leukapheresis produced roughly between roughly 0.85 and 10 billion PBMCs. To increase sequencing depth and limit assay-specific biases, different laboratories used diverse techniques to prepare libraries and sequence TCR repertoires. Blood TCR repertoires of four to six healthy adults were deeply sequenced to estimate repertoire size and the extent of clonotype sharing between individuals. Per donor, three plates each were used for CD4 naive and CD4 memory, two for CD8 naive, and one for CD8 memory. Broad study findings and their caveats: Higher generation probabilities were observed for clonotypes shared by all four sorted-subset donors than for non-shared clonotypes. Sampling was limited to blood, and TCR repertoires in tissue likely differ from TCR repertoires in blood. The small number of donors limited the genetic and exposure-history diversity represented. Rarefaction of sorted-subset datasets indicated incomplete sequencing despite the large sequencing depth. Estimated clonotype richness was generally larger for naive than for memory subsets. About 5% of naive CD4, 3.5% of naive CD8, around 2.3% of memory CD4, and about 0.4% of memory CD8 clonotypes were shared across several donors. Based on pairwise subsampling, the degree of clonotype sharing among donors was expected to be affected by sequencing depth.

CDR1 and CDR2, per the germline V gene, are SGHVS and FQNEAQ. Reading from cysteine to phenylalanine, the CDR3 counts 15 amino acids. Only the CDR3 DNA stays, 45 bases, in frame from base 1. V and J are truncated by 1 base and 3 bases respectively, leaving an intervening sequence of 13 bases. Using the deep immunoSEQ assay, TCR CDR3 regions were amplified from genomic DNA by multiplex PCR. Extracted genomic DNA from each cell subset was spread evenly across all wells of several immunoSEQ 96-well plates, with each plate serving as a replicate. For sorted subsets, each replicate PCR was loaded with about 0.2 ug genomic DNA, equivalent to 30,000 or so T cell genomes. Purified libraries were measured with a Qubit 3.0 fluorometer, size-checked on a Bioanalyzer 2100, and measured again with the KAPA Library Quantification kit. Every immunoSEQ 96-well plate was sequenced on a separate single-read 150-cycle Illumina NextSeq 550 flow cell. The original methods were these. The immunoSEQ output contained only junctional sequences without quality scores, so filtering could not match that applied to full-length reads. To assign V/J genes and CDR3, sequences were annotated against IMGT germline references using PyIR, a Python wrapper for IgBLAST v1.9. Reads were removed for weak V/J assignments (E-value above 1e-6), missing CDR3, stop codons, out-of-frame junctions, or ambiguous translated residues. A V3J clonotype was defined by an identical inferred V gene, J gene, and CDR3 amino acid sequence. Percentage overlap between repertoires was calculated by dividing the number of shared unique clonotypes by the size of the smaller repertoire. Richness of each repertoire was evaluated using RTK rarefaction, the Chao1 estimator, and Recon v2.1 estimates of unobserved clonotypes. For all TCRbeta clonotypes obtained by the gDNA method from a few donors, generation probabilities were computed with OLGA. What TCRdb holds here is the immuneACCESS table cut down to in-frame rearrangements. Part of the clones is not present; checked against another copy, under half of the missing clones reflect an unresolved V gene, and the others are unexplained. Clone size and V and J calls were adopted from that table, with D and trimming inferred from the DNA. This sample is represented by more than 2,000,000 clones; more than 85% of them were singletons. The top ten constitute 0.35% to 0.45% of the sample.

Comments on this clone: It lacks a known antigen. No much larger clone is present one base from it, and per-base qualities are unavailable.

Healthy HIV-negative adults with no recently reported acute infections or vaccinations were included as donors. Every donor was a Caucasian adult residing in Nashville, Tennessee, USA. CD4+ T cells were enriched by magnetic negative selection; naive cells were then positively selected on CD45RA, and the negative fraction formed the memory subset. After blood collection by leukapheresis, PBMCs were isolated using Ficoll-Histopaque density gradient centrifugation and then cryopreserved in the vapor phase of liquid nitrogen. Purity and quantity of every magnetically sorted T cell population were checked by analytical flow cytometry. Genomic DNA was isolated from every sorted fraction and measured by UV absorbance on a Nanodrop 2000c.

The V and J segments used are TRBV7-8 and TRBJ2-7; TRBD2 is a possible D gene, resting on 5 matching bases. The source is a man between 18 and 29 years old in good health. Some clones in this sample may be carry-over from other donors' samples. The sequencing sample was made of naive CD4+ T cells from PBMCs. The cell subset or site tag for this specimen amounts to: CD45RA+ positively selected. In nucleotide form, the sequence is TGTGCCAGCAGCTTAGTCTACAACCGGGGCTACGAGCAGTACTTC. It encodes CASSLVYNRGYEQYF.